Below are 20 T cell receptor beta chains sequenced from a single sample in a study of response to subunit inactivated influenza vaccine. TCRdb called the RT-PCR reads again in MiXCR, with one record for every CDR3 protein. Here the sample spans fewer than 200,000 distinct CDR3 sequences, roughly 8.7% being singletons. Source: non-naive T cells sorted from PBMCs, taken on the day of vaccination. The receptors stem from a man in his fifties or sixties who received an inactivated influenza vaccine.

In this sample, this clonotype turned up a few times. The rearrangement links TRBV29-1 to TRBJ2-3, with 10 bases matching TRBD1. Unmatched junction bases numbered 9, after V lost 5 bases and J lost 4 bases. This CDR3 spans 15 amino acids. Germline CDR1 SQVTM, CDR2 ANQGSEA. The CDR3 bases are TGCAGCGTTTCCCGGGGGACAGGGGTCGCAGATACGCAGTATTTT. It translates to CSVSRGTGVADTQYF.

This clonotype appeared many times. The V call is TRBV4-3, the J call TRBJ2-1, with unresolved D. Trimming cost V 1 base and J 4 bases, with 8 bases left between them. Germline V lookup: CDR1 LGHNA, CDR2 YSLEER. The CDR3 has 14 amino acids. CDR3 residues: CASSQGARYNEQFF. The CDR3 DNA reads TGCGCCAGCAGCCAAGGGGCCAGGTACAATGAGCAGTTCTTC.

This clonotype was recorded at least ten times. J is TRBJ2-7 and V is TRBV5-1, with D perhaps TRBD2 (6 bases). The germline V gene has CDR1 SGHRS and CDR2 YFSETQ. V was cut by 3 bases and J by 5 bases, with 9 bases left in between. CDR3 length: 12 amino acids. The CDR3 region has the DNA TGCGCCAGCAGCTCTTGGGGGGACGAGCAGTACTTC. Its translation: CASSSWGDEQYF. The full variable domain, its missing parts supplied by reference TRBV5-1 and TRBJ2-7, is KAGVTQTPRYLIKTRGQQVTLSCSPISGHRSVSWYQQTPGQGLQFLFEYFSETQRNKGNFPGRFSGRQFSNSRSEMNVSTLELGDSALYLCASSSWGDEQYFGPGTRLTVT.

There are a few counts of this clonotype. This rearrangement joins TRBV24-1 to TRBJ1-5, with D possibly TRBD1 on 5 matching bases. V lost 4 bases and J 4 bases, leaving 16 bases between the germline ends. The CDR3 covers 16 residues. Germline V gene lookup returns CDR1 KGHDR and CDR2 SFDVKD. CDR3 region: CATSEAGNRLNQPQHF. DNA of the CDR3: TGTGCCACCAGTGAAGCAGGGAACCGACTTAATCAGCCCCAGCATTTT.

The gene calls are TRBV5-6 and TRBJ1-1; D is unclear. V was cut by 7 bases and J by 4 bases, with 11 bases left in between. The length of the CDR3 is 12 residues. Germline values: CDR1 SGHDT, CDR2 YYEEEE. CDR3 DNA: TGTGCCAGCGAGGGATTGGGCACTGAAGCTTTCTTT. Translation gives CASEGLGTEAFF.

This clonotype was counted many times. The V call is TRBV5-1, the J call TRBJ2-7, with a tentative D call TRBD2 (5 bases). The germline V and J ends were trimmed by 4 bases and 5 bases, with 10 bases remaining between them. The CDR3 covers 12 residues. Per the germline V gene, CDR1 is SGHRS and CDR2 is YFSETQ. CDR3 DNA sequence: TGCGCCAGCAGCACTGGACTGGACGAGCAGTACTTC. Translated: CASSTGLDEQYF.

This clonotype came up a few times. This chain links TRBV5-5 with TRBJ1-5; no firm D call. The length of the CDR3 is 13 residues. V was shortened by 4 bases and J by 3 bases, with 8 bases between the two germline ends. In germline, CDR1 is SGHKS, CDR2 YYEKEE (reference sequence). The CDR3 sequence is CASSPAVNQPQHF. CDR3 nucleotide sequence: TGTGCCAGCAGCCCGGCGGTCAATCAGCCCCAGCATTTT.

The genes are TRBV6-5 and TRBJ1-1, with D possibly TRBD1 on 5 matching bases. Germline values: CDR1 MNHEY, CDR2 SVGAGI. This CDR3 spans 14 amino acids. Trimming took 0 bases from V and 8 from J, leaving 13 bases between them. CDR3 protein: CASSYSGTYAEAFF. Here the CDR3 DNA reads TGTGCCAGCAGTTACTCGGGGACGTACGCCGAAGCTTTCTTT.

This sequence joins TRBV27 and TRBJ2-1, with 13 bases lining up with TRBD2. The CDR3 has 16 amino acids. V was pared by 6 bases and J by 5 bases, with 7 bases of the junction left unmatched. Germline-derived CDR1 and CDR2 are MNHEY and SMNVEV (reference sequence). The CDR3 DNA follows: TGTGCCAGCAGCAAACTAGCGGGGGGGCCCCACAATGAGCAGTTCTTC. It is translated as CASSKLAGGPHNEQFF.

This chain links TRBV3-1 with TRBJ1-3; 9 nucleotides agree with TRBD1. The germline V gene encodes CDR1 LGHDT and CDR2 YNNKEL (reference sequence). Losses at the gene ends were 6 bases for V and 0 bases for J; bases not matched to a gene: 6. The CDR3 has 16 amino acids. As DNA, the CDR3 is TGTGCCAGCAGACAACAGGGGGCCATCTCTGGAAACACCATATATTTT. It translates to CASRQQGAISGNTIYF.

This clonotype was detected a few times. This chain links TRBV27 with TRBJ2-2; unclear D gene. The CDR3 consists of 16 residues. Trimming shortened V by 2 bases and J by 0 bases, and 10 bases separated the two germline ends. Germline loops: CDR1 MNHEY, CDR2 SMNVEV (reference sequence). Written as DNA, the CDR3 is TGTGCCAGCAGTTTAATTCAGCAACCGAACACCGGGGAGCTGTTTTTT. Its protein is CASSLIQQPNTGELFF.

The chain is built from TRBV10-3 and TRBJ2-7; 9 bases are shared with TRBD2. Germline V CDR1 and CDR2: ENHRY, SYGVKD. Losses at the gene ends were 2 bases for V and 4 bases for J; bases not matched to a gene: 9. CDR3 length equals 16 residues. In DNA form, the CDR3 reads TGTGCCATCAGTGAGGGTAGCGGGAGACGGGAGTACGAGCAGTACTTC. As protein: CAISEGSGRREYEQYF.

Only one count was recorded for this clonotype. This chain connects TRBV24-1 to TRBJ2-1; 14 nucleotides align to TRBD2. V trimming: 3 bases; J trimming: 7 bases; junction bases outside the gene matches: 10. The germline V gene encodes CDR1 KGHDR and CDR2 SFDVKD. There are 18 residues in the CDR3. The CDR3 sequence: CATSDSGTSGSLLNEQFF. The CDR3 DNA reads as TGTGCCACCAGTGATAGCGGGACTAGCGGGAGTTTATTAAATGAGCAGTTCTTC.

The chain has TRBV4-2 and TRBJ2-3, with 8 bases aligning to TRBD1. The J segment lost 0 bases and the V segment lost 5 bases, leaving 7 bases of the junction unmatched. The CDR3 extends over 16 amino acids. CDR1 is LGHNA and CDR2 is YNFKEQ in the germline V gene. The CDR3 sequence: CASSSGQGGSTDTQYF. The CDR3 DNA sequence: TGTGCCAGCAGCAGCGGACAGGGCGGTAGCACAGATACGCAGTATTTT.

This clonotype was detected many times. This chain links TRBV5-5 with TRBJ1-4; 9 nucleotides match TRBD1. The CDR3 is 15 residues long. Germline CDR1 and CDR2: SGHKS and YYEKEE (reference sequence). Germline trimming cut 4 bases from V and 7 bases from J; bases unmatched to any gene: 8. The CDR3 nucleotides are TGTGCCAGCAGCCTACCGGGACAGGGTGGTGAAAAACTGTTTTTT. The encoded protein is CASSLPGQGGEKLFF.

The V call is TRBV7-8, the J call TRBJ2-2, with D perhaps TRBD1 (6 bases). The CDR3 has 14 residues. Germline values: CDR1 SGHVS, CDR2 FQNEAQ. V was clipped by 4 bases and J by 7 bases, with 13 bases between them. CDR3 bases: TGTGCCAGCAGCTCCTCAGGGGTCGGCGGGGAGCTGTTTTTT. This gives the protein CASSSSGVGGELFF. The full variable domain, completed using reference TRBV7-8 and TRBJ2-2, is GAGVSQSPRYKVAKRGQDVALRCDPISGHVSLFWYQQALGQGPEFLTYFQNEAQLDKSGLPSDRFFAERPEGSVSTLKIQRTQQEDSAVYLCASSSSGVGGELFFGEGSRLTVL.

In its sample, this clonotype was seen a few times. The chain links TRBV28 to TRBJ2-3; no reliable D call. The CDR3 has 13 amino acids. Trimming shortened V by 5 bases and J by 2 bases, and 8 bases separated the two germline ends. Germline lookup yields CDR1 MDHEN and CDR2 SYDVKM. CDR3 sequence (DNA): TGTGCCAGCAGTGGGTTGAACACAGATACGCAGTATTTT. Translation gives CASSGLNTDTQYF.

This clonotype was counted only a few times. The V and J genes are TRBV7-8 and TRBJ2-5, with TRBD2 matching 7 bases. Trimming at V came to 3 bases and at J to 3 bases, leaving 10 bases not matched to a gene. Germline V gene lookup returns CDR1 SGHVS and CDR2 FQNEAQ. The CDR3 contains 16 residues. The CDR3 region is CASSLGTGGVKETQYF. The CDR3 DNA follows: TGTGCCAGCAGCTTGGGGACGGGGGGAGTCAAAGAGACCCAGTACTTC.

This clonotype was counted a few times. The rearrangement uses TRBV28 and TRBJ2-1; TRBD2 aligns across 9 bases. The trim removed 8 bases at V and 8 bases at J, leaving 13 bases unmatched. Germline CDR1 is MDHEN and CDR2 is SYDVKM. The CDR3 runs 15 residues. CDR3 sequence reads: CASGERGAGTHEQFF. DNA for the CDR3: TGTGCCAGCGGAGAGCGGGGGGCCGGGACACATGAGCAGTTCTTC.

The chain couples TRBV20-1 to TRBJ2-7, with TRBD2 matching over 11 bases. Per germline, CDR1 DFQATT and CDR2 SNEGSKA (reference sequence). With 5 bases clipped from V and 0 bases from J, the junction kept 12 bases outside the gene matches. CDR3 length: 17 amino acids. The CDR3 loop is CSAAGTSGLRSSYEQYF. As DNA, the CDR3 is TGCAGTGCTGCCGGGACTAGCGGACTCAGGAGCTCCTACGAGCAGTACTTC.